This record concerns one TCR beta chain sequence. The data derive from a study of blood T cell repertoires in COVID-19. Study as a whole: Italy, Spain and the United States were the sources of the convalescent and acute COVID-19 samples. T cells, B-cell-depleted T cells, or PBMCs supplied cDNA or gDNA.

In the authors' methods: How many nucleated cells were present was estimated from reference gene primer amplification. Clones were read by immunoSEQ multiplex PCR, and TCRdb kept only the in-frame ones, dropping some. V, J and clone size were drawn from that table, and D and trimming were deduced from the DNA. The sample records around 140,000 clones, 75% to 90% being singletons. V lost 7 bases to trimming and J lost 2 bases, with 8 bases between them. CDR3 length: 13 amino acids. The germline gives CDR1 MNHEY, CDR2 SVGAGI. Sequencing used peripheral blood. This chain joins TRBV6-5 and TRBJ2-2; D not certain. This sequence originates from a man aged 45-60 years with active COVID-19. The CDR3 DNA is TGTGCCAGCATACAAATTAACACCGGGGAGCTGTTTTTT. Translation gives CASIQINTGELFF.